This TCR beta chain was retrieved from a study of blood T cells in healthy people across ages. General study results and limits: Whereas aged donors had fewer naive CD4+ cells, long-lived donors had more of them and higher diversity.

Next came a second PCR, run for about 7 to 12 cycles, which used a sample-barcoded 5' primer along with a J-beta primer mix. MiXCR, run by TCRdb on the 5' RACE reads, gives a single entry per CDR3 protein. The sample has 1.5 million to 2 million distinct CDR3 sequences, approximately 30% seen once. This CDR3 region has 14 residues. V gave up 3 bases and J gave up 4 bases, with 13 bases separating them. Looked up from germline, CDR1 is SGDLS and CDR2 is YYNGEE. In the case of this clonotype: Its antigen is unidentified.

The sequence derives from a woman aged 25 to 39 in good health. The chain is built from TRBV9 and TRBJ1-2, with D uncertain. The sample was blood. This chain's CDR3 is CASSGGTLPYGYTF. In DNA form, the CDR3 reads TGTGCCAGCAGCGGGGGAACTTTACCCTATGGCTACACCTTC.